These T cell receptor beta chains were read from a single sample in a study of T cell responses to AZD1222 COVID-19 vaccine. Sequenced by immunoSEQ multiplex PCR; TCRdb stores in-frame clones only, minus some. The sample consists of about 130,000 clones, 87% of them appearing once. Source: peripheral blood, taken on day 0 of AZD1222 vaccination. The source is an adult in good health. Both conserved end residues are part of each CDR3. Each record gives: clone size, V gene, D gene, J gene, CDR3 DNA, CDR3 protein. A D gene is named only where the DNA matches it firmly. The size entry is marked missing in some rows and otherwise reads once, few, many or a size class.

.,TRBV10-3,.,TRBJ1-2,TGTGCCATCAAAGGAGGAAACGAAGAGAGCTACACCTTC,CAIKGGNEESYTF
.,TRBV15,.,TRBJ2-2,TGTGCCACACGGGCCGGGGAGCTGTTTTTT,CATRAGELFF
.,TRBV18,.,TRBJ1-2,TGTGCCAGCTCACCGGGGGGTGACTATGGCTACACCTTC,CASSPGGDYGYTF
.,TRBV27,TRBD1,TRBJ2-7,TGTGCCAGCAGTTTATTGGGACAGGGCCACTACGAGCAGTACTTC,CASSLLGQGHYEQYF
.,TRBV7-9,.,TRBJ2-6,TGTGCCAGCAGCCCCCGTCGAGGGGAGGGGGCCAACGTCCTGACTTTC,CASSPRRGEGANVLTF
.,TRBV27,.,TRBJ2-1,TGTGCCAGCAGTTTAGGGGGTGTTGAGCAGTTCTTC,CASSLGGVEQFF
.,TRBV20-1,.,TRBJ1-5,TGCAGTCATGGGGGCAATCAGCCCCAGCATTTT,CSHGGNQPQHF
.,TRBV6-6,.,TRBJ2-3,TGTGCCAGCAGTTACTCGTCAGGGCTCTACACAGATACGCAGTATTTT,CASSYSSGLYTDTQYF
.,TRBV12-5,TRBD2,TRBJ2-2,TGTGCTAGTGGTCCCCCGGGGGGGCGGGGCACCGGGGAGCTGTTTTTT,CASGPPGGRGTGELFF
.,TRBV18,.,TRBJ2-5,TGTGCCAGCTCGCGGGACCGGAGGGCCAGCATGAAGACCCAGTACTTC,CASSRDRRASMKTQYF
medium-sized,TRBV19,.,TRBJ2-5,TGTGCCAGTAGTATCTCGGTCCAAGAGACCCAGTACTTC,CASSISVQETQYF
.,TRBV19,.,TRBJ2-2,TGTGCCACCCGGCAGGACCGAGCAACGACCGGGGAGCTGTTTTTT,CATRQDRATTGELFF
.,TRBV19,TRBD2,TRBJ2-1,TGTGCCAGTAGTATATCGGGAGCGGGGGTGGGTGAGCAGTTCTTC,CASSISGAGVGEQFF
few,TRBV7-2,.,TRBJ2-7,TGTGCAAGCAAGTCCCAGGCTCTCGGCTACGAGCAGTACTTC,CASKSQALGYEQYF
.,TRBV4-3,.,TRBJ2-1,TGCGCCAGCAGCCAAGATAGGTGGACGGATGAGCAGTTCTTC,CASSQDRWTDEQFF
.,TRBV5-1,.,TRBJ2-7,TGCGCCAGCAGCTTGGTGGCAGGGGCCTACGAGCAGTACTTC,CASSLVAGAYEQYF
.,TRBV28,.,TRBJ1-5,TGTGCCAGCAGTTTGACGGGACAATCACAGTATAGCAATCAGCCCCAGCATTTT,CASSLTGQSQYSNQPQHF
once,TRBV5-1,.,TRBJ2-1,TGCGCCAGCTCCCAGAGCTCCTACAATGAGCAGTTCTTC,CASSQSSYNEQFF
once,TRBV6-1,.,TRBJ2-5,TGTGCCAGCAGTGACAGTCACGGAGGGGAGACCCAGTACTTC,CASSDSHGGETQYF
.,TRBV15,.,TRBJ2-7,TGTGCCACCAGCAGATCAACCGGAGGGACAACCTACGAGCAGTACTTC,CATSRSTGGTTYEQYF
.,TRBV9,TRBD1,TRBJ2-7,TGTGCCAGCAGCGCAGGACCCGGGACAGTAACCTACGAGCAGTACTTC,CASSAGPGTVTYEQYF
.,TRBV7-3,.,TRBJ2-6,TGTGCCAGCAGCCCAGGGGCTGGGGCCAACGTCCTGACTTTC,CASSPGAGANVLTF
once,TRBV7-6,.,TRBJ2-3,TGTGCCAGCAGCTTAGGGGGGCCAGATACGCAGTATTTT,CASSLGGPDTQYF
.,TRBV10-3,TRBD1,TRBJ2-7,TGTGCCATCAGTGAGGGACAGGGGGCCTACGAGCAGTACTTC,CAISEGQGAYEQYF
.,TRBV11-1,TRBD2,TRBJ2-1,TGTGCCAGCAGCTCCGGGAAAGGACTAGACTACAATGAGCAGTTCTTC,CASSSGKGLDYNEQFF
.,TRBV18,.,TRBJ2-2,TGTGCCAGCTCACCGACTGGGAACACCGGGGAGCTGTTTTTT,CASSPTGNTGELFF